This TCR beta chain was found in a study of cytomegalovirus exposure and HLA in healthy donors. The overall study: There were some 120 million unique TCR beta sequences, drawn from 200 million or so T cells, in an earlier analysis.

Per germline, CDR1 KGHSH and CDR2 LQKENI. The V and J ends lost 4 bases and 0 bases respectively, with 22 bases between them. The CDR3 is 20 residues long. Amplification used 60 Vbeta primers and 13 Jbeta primers. Sequencing was performed with immunoSEQ multiplex PCR; in TCRdb, only in-frame clones are kept and a portion is missing. The sample comprises 100,000 to 150,000 clones, around 74% of which are singletons, and around 7.2% rests with the top ten. The sequence was collected from a male donor in good health and CMV-seronegative. Specimen: PBMCs. The chain employs TRBV18 and TRBJ2-6, with D possibly matching TRBD1 (6 bases). CDR3 coding DNA: TGTGCCAGCTCACTACAGGGATACGCGCCCCTTAGCTCTGGGGCCAACGTCCTGACTTTC. Amino acids: CASSLQGYAPLSSGANVLTF. Full variable domain (remainder filled in from reference TRBV18 and TRBJ2-6): NAGVMQNPRHLVRRRGQEARLRCSPMKGHSHVYWYRQLPEEGLKFMVYLQKENIIDESGMPKERFSAEFPKEGPSILRIQQVVRGDSAAYFCASSLQGYAPLSSGANVLTFGAGSRLTVL.